Sequencing of this T cell receptor (beta chain) was carried out in a study of beta chain features in type 1 diabetes. All of the isolated RNA was reverse transcribed, so expressed TCRB transcripts were sequenced. The protocol was immunoSEQ multiplex PCR, while the TCRdb copy is restricted to in-frame clones and leaves out a portion. This sample carries 350,000 to 450,000 clones, roughly 12% of them seen once, and the ten largest clones take about 0.01%. Per germline, CDR1 DFQATT and CDR2 SNEGSKA (reference sequence). The V gene lost 6 bases and the J gene lost 9 bases, with 14 bases spanning the gap. There are 11 residues in the CDR3. This clone has only a few counts. Its antigen is not known. CD4+ cells of the naive, central memory, regulatory and stem cell-like memory types were sorted via CD45RO/CCR7/CD25/CD127/CD95/CD27. Study-level points and caveats: Moderate yet significant TCRB CDR3 shortening was seen in Type 1 diabetes patients in all four CD4+ subsets. Any HLA-type effect on TCRB rearrangement remained unresolved here. It was among patients, rather than healthy donors, that naive, central memory and Treg TCRB repertoires appeared more similar.

The rearrangement uses TRBV20-1 and TRBJ2-5, with D perhaps matching TRBD2 (7 bases). The receptor comes from a young woman with type 1 diabetes. Material: naive CD4+ T cells from blood. CDR3 DNA sequence: TGCAGTGCCCCCGCGGGGGCCTCCCAGTACTTC. Protein: CSAPAGASQYF.